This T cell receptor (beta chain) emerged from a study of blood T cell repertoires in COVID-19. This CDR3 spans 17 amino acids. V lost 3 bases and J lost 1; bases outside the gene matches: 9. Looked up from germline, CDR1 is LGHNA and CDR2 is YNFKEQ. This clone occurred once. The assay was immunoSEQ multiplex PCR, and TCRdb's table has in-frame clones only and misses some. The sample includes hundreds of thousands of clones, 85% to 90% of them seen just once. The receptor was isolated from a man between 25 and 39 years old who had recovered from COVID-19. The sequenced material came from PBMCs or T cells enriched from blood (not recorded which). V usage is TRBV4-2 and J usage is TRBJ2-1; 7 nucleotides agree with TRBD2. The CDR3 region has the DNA TGTGCCAGCAGCCAGGGACTAAGACTCCAATCCTACAATGAGCAGTTCTTC. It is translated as CASSQGLRLQSYNEQFF.